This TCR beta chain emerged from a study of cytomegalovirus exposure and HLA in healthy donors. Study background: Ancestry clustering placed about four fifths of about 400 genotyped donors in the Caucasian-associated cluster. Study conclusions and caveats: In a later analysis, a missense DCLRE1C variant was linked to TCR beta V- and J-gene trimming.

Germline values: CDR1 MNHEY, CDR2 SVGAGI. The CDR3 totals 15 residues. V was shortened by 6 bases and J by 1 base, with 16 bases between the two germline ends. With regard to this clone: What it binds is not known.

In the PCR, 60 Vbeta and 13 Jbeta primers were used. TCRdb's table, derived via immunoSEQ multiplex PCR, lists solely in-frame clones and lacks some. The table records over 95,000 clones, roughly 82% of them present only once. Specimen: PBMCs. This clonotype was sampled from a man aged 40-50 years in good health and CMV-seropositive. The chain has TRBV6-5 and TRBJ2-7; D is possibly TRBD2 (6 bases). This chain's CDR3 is CASRGWRVTSYEQYF. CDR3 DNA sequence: TGTGCCAGCAGGGGGTGGAGGGTAACGTCCTACGAGCAGTACTTC.